Sequencing of this TCR beta chain was carried out in a study of cytomegalovirus exposure and HLA in healthy donors. The CDR3 consists of 16 residues. V was shortened by 0 bases and J by 4 bases, with 16 bases between the two germline ends. Germline V gene sequence: CDR1 SGHRS, CDR2 YFSETQ. Measured with immunoSEQ multiplex PCR; TCRdb has only the in-frame clones, and not every one. The repertoire consists of about 190,000 clones, with approximately 84% occurring once and the leading ten covering around 2.8%. The sequenced sample was PBMCs. The TCR comes from a woman under 30 in good health and CMV-seropositive. This chain uses TRBV5-1 with TRBJ2-5; perhaps TRBD2 as D (6 bases). DNA for the CDR3: TGCGCCAGCAGCTTGGATCGACTCCTGGGAGGAGAGACCCAGTACTTC. This sequence encodes CASSLDRLLGGETQYF.